These 20 T cell receptor beta chains originate from one sample sequenced in a study of cytomegalovirus exposure and HLA in healthy donors. The PCR employed 60 Vbeta primers together with 13 Jbeta primers. Assay: immunoSEQ multiplex PCR; the TCRdb copy retains only in-frame clones and omits some. Of over 200,000 clones in the sample, approximately 84% were seen once. Source material: PBMCs. Receptor source: a woman in her 40s in good health and CMV-seronegative.

This clone has a handful of counts. This chain joins TRBV6-6 and TRBJ2-7, with a possible D match to TRBD1 (5 bases). The germline CDR1 and CDR2 sequences are MNHNY and SVGAGI (reference sequence). V dropped 1 base and J dropped 3 bases, with 7 bases sitting between them. CDR3 length: 13 amino acids. The CDR3 is CASSYLQDYEQYF. CDR3 DNA: TGTGCCAGCAGTTACTTACAGGACTACGAGCAGTACTTC.

This clone was seen only once. J is TRBJ2-1 and V is TRBV6-6, with 11 bases fitting TRBD2. Germline CDR1 is MNHNY and CDR2 is SVGAGI (reference sequence). CDR3 length: 16 residues. Trimming at V came to 2 bases and at J to 5 bases, leaving 5 bases not matched to a gene. In DNA form, the CDR3 reads TGTGCCAGCAGTTACATAGCGGGGGGGCCTAACAATGAGCAGTTCTTC. This codes for CASSYIAGGPNNEQFF.

The V gene is TRBV29-1, the J gene TRBJ2-3; the match to TRBD2 covers 14 bases. The CDR3 loop spans 17 amino acids. Germline trimming cut 3 bases from V and 4 bases from J; bases unmatched to any gene: 9. Germline CDR1 SQVTM, CDR2 ANQGSEA. CDR3 in DNA: TGCAGCGTTGACAGACTAGCGGGGGGGCAAGCGTCAGATACGCAGTATTTT. Residues: CSVDRLAGGQASDTQYF.

V usage is TRBV4-3 and J usage is TRBJ2-3, with 9 bases lining up with TRBD2. Unmatched junction bases numbered 13, after V lost 0 bases and J lost 6 bases. Per germline, CDR1 LGHNA and CDR2 YSLEER. The CDR3 length is 18 residues. The CDR3 spells CASSQDLRLAGNYDTQYF. The CDR3 bases are TGCGCCAGCAGCCAAGATTTACGGCTAGCGGGGAATTATGATACGCAGTATTTT.

This chain connects TRBV10-1 to TRBJ2-3; D is possibly TRBD1 (6 bases). Germline-derived CDR1 and CDR2 are WNHNN and SYGVQD (reference sequence). The V gene lost 4 bases and the J gene lost 3 bases, with 8 bases spanning the gap. The CDR3 spans 13 residues. The CDR3 is CASSVGQTDTQYF. CDR3 coding DNA: TGCGCCAGCAGTGTTGGACAGACAGATACGCAGTATTTT.

The J gene is TRBJ1-4, the V gene TRBV7-6; tentative D call: TRBD1 (5 bases). V gave up 0 bases and J gave up 3 bases, with 8 bases separating them. The CDR3 runs to 15 residues. Per germline, CDR1 SGHVS and CDR2 FNYEAQ. CDR3 nucleotides: TGTGCCAGCAGCTTAGCCCAGGGTCCTAATGAAAAACTGTTTTTT. Translation gives CASSLAQGPNEKLFF.

The chain couples TRBV7-8 to TRBJ1-1, with a possible D match to TRBD1 (6 bases). Per germline, CDR1 SGHVS and CDR2 FQNEAQ. This CDR3 region has 17 residues. Trimming left V 3 bases short and J 0 bases short, with 17 bases between. The CDR3 is CASSFRDISSMNTEAFF. In DNA, the CDR3 is TGTGCCAGCAGCTTCCGGGACATAAGCTCTATGAACACTGAAGCTTTCTTT. Combining the CDR3 with reference TRBV7-8 and TRBJ1-1 gives the whole variable domain GAGVSQSPRYKVAKRGQDVALRCDPISGHVSLFWYQQALGQGPEFLTYFQNEAQLDKSGLPSDRFFAERPEGSVSTLKIQRTQQEDSAVYLCASSFRDISSMNTEAFFGQGTRLTVV.

The gene calls are TRBV14 and TRBJ1-1; the D gene is possibly TRBD1 (5 bases). Germline-derived CDR1 and CDR2 are SGHDN and FVKESK. The CDR3 has 14 amino acids. V was clipped by 2 bases and J by 5 bases, with 12 bases between them. CDR3 sequence reads: CASSQQGRITEAFF. CDR3 DNA sequence: TGTGCCAGCAGCCAACAGGGTAGGATAACTGAAGCTTTCTTT.

The V call is TRBV7-3, the J call TRBJ2-7; TRBD2 is a possible D gene (6 bases). V lost 1 base and J lost 5, with 15 bases in between. This CDR3 is 15 amino acids long. Looked up from germline, CDR1 is SGHTA and CDR2 is FQGTGA. CDR3 loop: CASSLSGGSGHEQYF. The CDR3 nucleotides are TGTGCCAGCAGCTTAAGCGGAGGGAGCGGCCACGAGCAGTACTTC.

This sequence joins TRBV7-6 and TRBJ1-1, with D possibly matching TRBD1 (5 bases). V lost 5 bases to trimming and J lost 2 bases, with 12 bases between them. Germline V gene data show CDR1 as SGHVS and CDR2 as FNYEAQ. The CDR3 is made up of 14 amino acids. The CDR3 DNA reads as TGTGCCAGCAGCCAGGGAAGGGGAAACACTGAAGCTTTCTTT. Translated, it gives CASSQGRGNTEAFF.

A single count supports this clone. The V gene is TRBV27, the J gene TRBJ2-7, with D perhaps matching TRBD1 (5 bases). The germline CDR1 and CDR2 sequences are MNHEY and SMNVEV (reference sequence). The length of the CDR3 is 13 residues. Between the trimmed V and J ends, which lost 6 bases and 2 bases, there was a span of 11 bases. The CDR3 coding sequence is TGTGCCAGCAGCCCAGGGATTGCCTACGAGCAGTACTTC. It translates to CASSPGIAYEQYF.

This chain connects TRBV7-9 to TRBJ2-5; TRBD1 matches at 10 bases. The junction had 7 bases not matched to a gene; V was cut back by 5 bases and J by 4 bases. This CDR3 comprises 15 residues. Germline loops: CDR1 SEHNR, CDR2 FQNEAQ (reference sequence). The CDR3 coding sequence is TGTGCCAGCAGCCGCCGTGGGACAGGGGCAGAGACCCAGTACTTC. Protein: CASSRRGTGAETQYF.

The sample holds a few counts of this clone. The rearrangement links TRBV6-6 to TRBJ2-7; 7 positions match TRBD1. Per the germline V gene, CDR1 is MNHNY and CDR2 is SVGAGI (reference sequence). The CDR3 consists of 13 residues. V lost 4 bases, J lost 6 bases, and 6 bases stayed unmatched. The DNA for the CDR3 is TGTGCCAGCAGTTTGACAGGGACCGGCGAGCAGTACTTC. This gives the protein CASSLTGTGEQYF.

V and J are TRBV18 and TRBJ1-2; 10 positions match TRBD1. The V gene's germline CDR1 is KGHSH and CDR2 LQKENI. The CDR3 sequence is 15 residues long. V trimming: 0 bases; J trimming: 4 bases; junction bases outside the gene matches: 2. DNA for the CDR3: TGTGCCAGCTCACCACCCGACAGGGGGCTCTATGGCTACACCTTC. This encodes CASSPPDRGLYGYTF.

V gene TRBV12-5 combines with J gene TRBJ2-7; possible D gene TRBD2, 5 bases. The CDR3 contains 12 residues. With 1 base removed from V and 12 bases from J, the gap between germline ends came to 13 bases. Germline assignment: CDR1 LGHNT and CDR2 FRNRAP. CDR3 in DNA: TGTGCTAGTGGTTTGGAAAGGACTGTCGGGTACTTC. Protein product: CASGLERTVGYF.

The rearrangement joins TRBV7-2 to TRBJ1-5; 8 nucleotides line up with TRBD1. The CDR3 covers 13 residues. Germline CDR1 and CDR2: SGHTA and FQGNSA. V gave up 6 bases and J gave up 7 bases; unmatched junction bases: 5. The CDR3 region has the DNA TGTGCCAGCAGGAAGACAGGGGACCAGCCCCAGCATTTT. It encodes CASRKTGDQPQHF. The full variable domain, its missing parts supplied by reference TRBV7-2 and TRBJ1-5, is GAGVSQSPSNKVTEKGKDVELRCDPISGHTALYWYRQSLGQGLEFLIYFQGNSAPDKSGLPSDRFSAERTGGSVSTLTIQRTQQEDSAVYLCASRKTGDQPQHFGDGTRLSIL.

V gene TRBV14 combines with J gene TRBJ2-3, with TRBD1 matching 7 bases. CDR3 length: 16 residues. Per the germline V gene, CDR1 is SGHDN and CDR2 is FVKESK. V lost 3 bases to trimming and J lost 0 bases; unmatched junction nucleotides: 6. CDR3 protein: CASSQNRGLSTDTQYF. In DNA form, the CDR3 reads TGTGCCAGCAGCCAGAACAGGGGCCTAAGCACAGATACGCAGTATTTT. The variable domain in full, completed from reference TRBV14 and TRBJ2-3, reads EAGVTQFPSHSVIEKGQTVTLRCDPISGHDNLYWYRRVMGKEIKFLLHFVKESKQDESGMPNNRFLAERTGGTYSTLKVQPAELEDSGVYFCASSQNRGLSTDTQYFGPGTRLTVL.

Details on this clone: An end of the junction does not agree with germline; a read error may underlie this. The chain carries TRBV6-5 and TRBJ1-1; D not resolved. The CDR3 is 12 residues long. Germline V gene sequence: CDR1 MNHEY, CDR2 SVGAGI. This CDR3 is CASSFRNTEASF. The CDR3, as DNA: TGTGCCAGCAGTTTCAGGAACACTGAAGCTTCCTTT.

This rearrangement joins TRBV9 to TRBJ2-3; D is unresolved. CDR1 and CDR2 from the germline V gene are SGDLS and YYNGEE. CDR3 length: 16 amino acids. Trimming cost V 0 bases and J 0 bases, with 11 bases left between them. CDR3 nucleotide sequence: TGTGCCAGCAGCGTAGTAGTCGCGTCAAGCACAGATACGCAGTATTTT. This encodes CASSVVVASSTDTQYF.

The V and J genes are TRBV18 and TRBJ2-7, with 8 bases matching TRBD1. Trimming cost V 2 bases and J 6 bases; bases outside gene matches: 9. Germline V gene data show CDR1 as KGHSH and CDR2 as LQKENI. The CDR3 extends over 15 amino acids. In DNA, the CDR3 is TGTGCCAGCTCACCAACGGGGACAGGTTGGCTCGAGCAGTACTTC. This gives the protein CASSPTGTGWLEQYF.